This T cell receptor (beta chain) originates from a study of Ad26.COV2.S vaccination and SARS-CoV-2 variants. Study at large: By the intramuscular route, Ad26.COV2.S was given once, or twice 56 days apart.

Only in-frame clones appear in the TCRdb table, and some are missing; sequencing was by immunoSEQ multiplex PCR. The sample lists some 640,000 clones; roughly nine tenths were seen once. V was trimmed by 4 bases and J by 5 bases, leaving 15 bases between them. Germline V lookup: CDR1 SGHTA, CDR2 FQGNSA. The CDR3 contains 15 residues. Treatment denoted: around 19 received Ad26.COV2.S at low or high dose, single or two shots; 5 received placebo; per-sample allocation not given. Day 63 after the first injection of vaccine or placebo was the sampling time. Study observations and caveats: Substantial post-vaccination breadth of spike-specific CD8+ and CD4+ T cell responses was reported.

This clone was seen a handful of times. Its antigen remains unidentified. The sample in question was peripheral blood, obtained in a trial of Ad26.COV2.S vaccine versus placebo. The TCR sequence derives from a person between 18 and 59 years old who received the Ad26.COV2.S COVID-19 vaccine or a placebo. The chain links TRBV7-2 to TRBJ2-1, with D unresolved. The CDR3 loop reads CASSSDLMVDNEQFF. The CDR3 DNA is TGTGCCAGCAGCTCGGACCTCATGGTGGACAATGAGCAGTTCTTC.